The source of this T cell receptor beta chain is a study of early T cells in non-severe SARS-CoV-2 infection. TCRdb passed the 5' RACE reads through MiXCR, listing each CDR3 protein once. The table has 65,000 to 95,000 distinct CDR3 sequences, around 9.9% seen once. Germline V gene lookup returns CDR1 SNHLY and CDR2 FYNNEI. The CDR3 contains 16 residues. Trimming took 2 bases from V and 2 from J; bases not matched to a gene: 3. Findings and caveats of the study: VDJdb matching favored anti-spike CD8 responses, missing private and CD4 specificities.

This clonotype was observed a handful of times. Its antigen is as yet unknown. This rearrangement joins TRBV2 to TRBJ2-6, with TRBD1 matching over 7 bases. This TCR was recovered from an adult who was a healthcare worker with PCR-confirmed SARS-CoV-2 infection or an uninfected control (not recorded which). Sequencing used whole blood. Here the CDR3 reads CASSERGGAGANVLTF. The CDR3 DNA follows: TGTGCCAGCAGTGAAAGAGGGGGCGCTGGGGCCAACGTCCTGACTTTC.